Shown below are 2 T cell receptor beta chains from a single sample sequenced in a study of blood T cell repertoires in COVID-19. Only in-frame clones appear in the TCRdb table, and some are missing; sequencing was by immunoSEQ multiplex PCR. The profile covers hundreds of thousands of clones, with 86% appearing a single time and 11% taken by the ten largest. Sequencing was carried out using peripheral blood. These receptors originate from a man aged 45 to 65 with COVID-19, enrolled during active disease.

The rearrangement links TRBV5-1 to TRBJ2-7, with D possibly TRBD2 on 5 matching bases. CDR1 and CDR2 from the germline V gene are SGHRS and YFSETQ. With 3 bases removed from V and 5 bases from J, the gap between germline ends came to 15 bases. The CDR3 has 14 residues. The CDR3 nucleotides read TGCGCCAGCAGCTCGCAACCAACCGGGGACGAGCAGTACTTC. This codes for CASSSQPTGDEQYF.

The chain employs TRBV11-2 and TRBJ2-7; 7 bases map to TRBD1. The CDR3 is 15 amino acids. Germline values: CDR1 SGHAT, CDR2 FQNNGV. Trimming at V came to 5 bases and at J to 5 bases, leaving 12 bases not matched to a gene. The DNA of the CDR3 is TGTGCCAGCAGCCCCCTCAAGGGGGCGAGGAACGAGCAGTACTTC. Residues: CASSPLKGARNEQYF. Combining the CDR3 with reference TRBV11-2 and TRBJ2-7 gives the whole variable domain EAGVAQSPRYKIIEKRQSVAFWCNPISGHATLYWYQQILGQGPKLLIQFQNNGVVDDSQLPKDRFSAERLKGVDSTLKIQPAKLEDSAVYLCASSPLKGARNEQYFGPGTRLTVT.